This record concerns one T cell receptor beta chain sequence. This receptor's antigen is unknown. Qualities for individual bases were not recorded, and no much larger clone is one base off. Via the germline V gene, CDR1 is SGHVS and CDR2 FNYEAQ. The CDR3 contains 17 residues, cysteine and phenylalanine counted. Only the CDR3 DNA stays, 51 bases, in frame from base 1. The germline V and J ends show losses of 5 bases and 4 bases respectively, and no gene match explains 14 bases of the junction. This sample is part of a study of early T cells in non-severe SARS-CoV-2 infection (dated by TCRdb to the early 2020s). With respect to the entire study: Because TCR sequencing relied on bulk RNA taken from unsorted whole blood, pairing of alpha and beta chains was not possible. Overall study outcomes, separate from this receptor: VDJdb matching was skewed toward anti-spike CD8 responses, so virus-specific expansions were likely underestimated and private and CD4 specificities were missed.

Library method: 5' RACE. The data were produced on a NextSeq 500. Unique molecular identifiers were attached to individual cDNA molecules in the TCR library protocol so that sequencing error and PCR bias could be corrected. Both TCR alpha and beta chains were sequenced, and tight co-correlation was observed between alpha and beta sequence abundances in each sample. The paper's data handling went like this. Decombinator V4 was used to annotate TCR sequences for V gene, J gene and CDR3. TCRs were defined as expanded if a significant change between any two time points was detected under a Poisson model with p below 0.0001. TCR abundances were normalised to the total number of TCRs sequenced per sample and expressed as counts per million. MAIT TCRs were defined by TRAV1-2 paired with TRAJ12, TRAJ20 or TRAJ33, and iNKT TCRs by TRAV10 paired with TRAJ18. VDJdb, accessed 1 November 2021, was searched for CMV, EBV and SARS-CoV-2 annotated TCRs, excluding TCRs annotated for multiple antigens. TCRdb reanalyzed the raw reads on its own, using fastp at Q25 for trimming and MiXCR for clone calling, and kept in-frame beta chains. When rows share a CDR3 protein, they turn into one entry using the most common DNA and genes. TCRdb assigned the V and J calls; the authors' analysis was not used. Present in this sample are some 76,000 distinct CDR3 sequences, roughly 13% of which were seen just once. The ten most abundant clones make up more than 12% of the sample.

Set within a cohort of healthcare workers in London, UK, this nested case-control study involved weekly PCR testing of nasopharyngeal swabs along with blood sampling. Healthcare workers were recruited during the week of the UK lockdown, between 23 and 31 March 2020, and followed weekly for up to roughly 15 weeks. Sequences were obtained from whole blood. The V and J segments used are TRBV7-6 and TRBJ2-3; 8 central nucleotides agree with TRBD1. This TCR was sampled from an adult who was a healthcare worker with PCR-confirmed SARS-CoV-2 infection or an uninfected control (not recorded which). The nucleotide sequence reads as follows: TGTGCCAGCAGCCCCCACCCCAGGGGGCATGCAGCAGATACGCAGTATTTT. This yields the protein CASSPHPRGHAADTQYF.